Given below is one TCR beta chain in context. Its specificity is not known. The treatment was: approximately 9-day PBMC culture with coronavirus spike peptide pools or control peptides (ViraFEST assay). Oncomine TCR Beta short-read sequencing was applied to DNA from cultured CD4+ T cells. Genomic DNA was extracted from cultured CD4+ T cells. TCRdb re-called the PCR reads with MiXCR, one entry per CDR3 protein. The data contain roughly 15,000 distinct CDR3 sequences, approximately 70% of them singletons. This sample was included in a study of vaccination and CD4 T cells after COVID-19. General observations from the study: Looking at convalescent patients, a median about 89% of reactive clones were present only post-vaccination.

The clonotype was recovered from a human donor who had recovered from COVID-19. The specimen was CD4+ T cells from blood, cultured in vitro.

The CDR3 sequence is CASSETAPSIYF. The CDR3 DNA reads TGTGCCAGCAGTGAGACAGCGCCTTCCATATATTTT. The chain recombines TRBV6-1 with TRBJ1-3; tentatively, D is TRBD1 (5 bases). V was shortened by 3 bases and J by 11 bases, with 11 bases between the two germline ends. Germline loops: CDR1 MNHNS, CDR2 SASEGT. The CDR3 loop spans 12 amino acids.